This T cell receptor beta chain is from a study of OX40 agonist ivuxolimab in advanced cancers. Study as a whole: Previous treatment with anti-PD-1, anti-PD-L1 or anti-CTLA-4 therapy was allowed; 40% had received some. One patient with hepatocellular carcinoma and two with cutaneous melanoma, three in all, had partial responses.

The assay was immunoSEQ multiplex PCR, and TCRdb's table has in-frame clones only and misses some. The table lists about 59,000 clones, over 70% of them singletons. This sequence was found in an adult with an advanced solid tumor such as melanoma, head and neck, liver or kidney cancer. Material: CD4+ or CD8+ T cells sorted from blood, obtained in a trial of the OX40 agonist ivuxolimab.

CDR3 sequence (DNA): TGTGCCAGCAGTAATAGGGGAGGGCAAGAGACCCAGTACTTC. This translates into CASSNRGGQETQYF. This rearrangement joins TRBV7-9 to TRBJ2-5; 7 bases are shared with TRBD2. Germline-derived CDR1 and CDR2 are SEHNR and FQNEAQ (reference sequence). The CDR3 consists of 14 residues. V lost 6 bases and J lost 2; bases outside the gene matches: 6.